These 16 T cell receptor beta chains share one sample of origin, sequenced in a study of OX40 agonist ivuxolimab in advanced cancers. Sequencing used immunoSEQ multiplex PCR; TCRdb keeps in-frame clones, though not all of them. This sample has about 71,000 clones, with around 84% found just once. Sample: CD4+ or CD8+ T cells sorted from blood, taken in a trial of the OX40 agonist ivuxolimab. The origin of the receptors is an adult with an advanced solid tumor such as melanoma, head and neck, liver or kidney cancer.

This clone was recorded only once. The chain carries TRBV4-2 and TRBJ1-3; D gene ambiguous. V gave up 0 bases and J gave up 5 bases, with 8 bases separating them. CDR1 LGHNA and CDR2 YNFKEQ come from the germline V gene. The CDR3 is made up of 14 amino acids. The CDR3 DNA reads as TGTGCCAGCAGCCAAGATACATCACGAAACACCATATATTTT. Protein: CASSQDTSRNTIYF.

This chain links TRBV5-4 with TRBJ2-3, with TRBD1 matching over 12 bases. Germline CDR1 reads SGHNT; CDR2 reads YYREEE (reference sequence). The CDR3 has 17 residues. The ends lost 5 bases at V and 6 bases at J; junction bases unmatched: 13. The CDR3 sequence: CASRNGGRGQGADTQYF. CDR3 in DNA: TGTGCCAGCAGAAACGGAGGTCGGGGACAGGGGGCTGATACGCAGTATTTT.

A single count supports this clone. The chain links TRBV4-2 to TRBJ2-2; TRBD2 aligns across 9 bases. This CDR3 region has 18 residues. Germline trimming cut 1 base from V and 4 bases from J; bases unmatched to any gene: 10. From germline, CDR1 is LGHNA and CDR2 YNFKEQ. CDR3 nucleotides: TGTGCCAGCAGCCAAGTGCAACTAGCGGGCATAGGCACCGGGGAGCTGTTTTTT. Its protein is CASSQVQLAGIGTGELFF.

In DNA form, the CDR3 reads TGTGCCAGCAGCTACCCCGGACAGGGGGGATATGGCTACACCTTC. Translation: CASSYPGQGGYGYTF. The V and J genes are TRBV7-6 and TRBJ1-2, with 10 bases that match TRBD1. Trimming cost V 4 bases and J 5 bases; bases outside gene matches: 7. This CDR3 has 15 residues. Germline assignment: CDR1 SGHVS and CDR2 FNYEAQ.

The CDR3 region is CASSRQGEQYF. The CDR3 DNA is TGTGCCAGCAGTCGACAGGGAGAGCAGTACTTC. V and J are TRBV6-6 and TRBJ2-7; 7 bases map to TRBD1. V trimming: 5 bases; J trimming: 7 bases; junction bases outside the gene matches: 2. The CDR3 covers 11 residues. CDR1 is MNHNY and CDR2 is SVGAGI in the germline V gene (reference sequence).

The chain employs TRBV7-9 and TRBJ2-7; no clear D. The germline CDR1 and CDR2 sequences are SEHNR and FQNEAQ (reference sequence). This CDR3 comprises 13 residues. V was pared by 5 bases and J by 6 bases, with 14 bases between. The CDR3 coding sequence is TGTGCCAGCAGCCCGACGCCCTTCGGCGAGCAGTACTTC. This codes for CASSPTPFGEQYF.

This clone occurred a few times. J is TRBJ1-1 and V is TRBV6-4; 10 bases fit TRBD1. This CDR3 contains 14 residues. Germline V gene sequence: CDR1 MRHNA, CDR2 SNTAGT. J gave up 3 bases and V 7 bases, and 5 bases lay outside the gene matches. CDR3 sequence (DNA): TGTGCCAGCAAACCCGGACAGGGGGACACTGAAGCTTTCTTT. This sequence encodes CASKPGQGDTEAFF.

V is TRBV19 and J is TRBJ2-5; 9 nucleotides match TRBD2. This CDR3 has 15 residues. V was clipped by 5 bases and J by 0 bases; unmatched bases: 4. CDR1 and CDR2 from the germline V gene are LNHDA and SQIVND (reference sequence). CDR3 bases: TGTGCCAGTAGTGTGACTAGCGGAGACCAAGAGACCCAGTACTTC. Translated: CASSVTSGDQETQYF. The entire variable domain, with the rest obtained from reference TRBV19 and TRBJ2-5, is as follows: DGGITQSPKYLFRKEGQNVTLSCEQNLNHDAMYWYRQDPGQGLRLIYYSQIVNDFQKGDIAEGYSVSREKKESFPLTVTSAQKNPTAFYLCASSVTSGDQETQYFGPGTRLLVL.

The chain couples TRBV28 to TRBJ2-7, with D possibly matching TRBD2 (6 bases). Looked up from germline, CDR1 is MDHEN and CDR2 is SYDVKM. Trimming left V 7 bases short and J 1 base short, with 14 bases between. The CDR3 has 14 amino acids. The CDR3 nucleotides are TGTGCCAGCATCCCTCCGGGGGATTCCTACGAGCAGTACTTC. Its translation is CASIPPGDSYEQYF.

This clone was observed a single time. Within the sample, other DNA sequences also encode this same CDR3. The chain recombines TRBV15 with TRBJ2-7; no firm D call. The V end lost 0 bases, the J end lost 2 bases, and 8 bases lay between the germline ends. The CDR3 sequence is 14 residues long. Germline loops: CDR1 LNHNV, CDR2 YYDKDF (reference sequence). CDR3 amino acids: CATSRDTVTYEQYF. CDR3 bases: TGTGCCACCAGCAGAGATACAGTCACCTACGAGCAGTACTTC.

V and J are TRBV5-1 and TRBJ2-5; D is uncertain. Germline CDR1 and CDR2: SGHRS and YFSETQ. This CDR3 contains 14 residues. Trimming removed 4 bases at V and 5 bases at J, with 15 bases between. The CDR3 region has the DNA TGCGCCAGCAGCGTTTCTTCCTCGCGGGAGACCCAGTACTTC. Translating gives CASSVSSSRETQYF.

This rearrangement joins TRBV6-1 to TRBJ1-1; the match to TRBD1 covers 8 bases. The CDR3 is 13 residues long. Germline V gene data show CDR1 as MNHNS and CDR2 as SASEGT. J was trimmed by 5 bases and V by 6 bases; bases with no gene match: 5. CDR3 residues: CASSRTGRTEAFF. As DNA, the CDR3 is TGTGCCAGCAGCCGGACAGGGAGGACTGAAGCTTTCTTT.

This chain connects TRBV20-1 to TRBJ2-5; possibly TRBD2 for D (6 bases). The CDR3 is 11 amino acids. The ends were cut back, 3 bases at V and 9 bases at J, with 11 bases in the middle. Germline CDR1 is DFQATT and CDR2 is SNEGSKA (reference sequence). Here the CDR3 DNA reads TGCAGTGCTAGGGTTTGGAGGGCCCAGTACTTC. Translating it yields CSARVWRAQYF.

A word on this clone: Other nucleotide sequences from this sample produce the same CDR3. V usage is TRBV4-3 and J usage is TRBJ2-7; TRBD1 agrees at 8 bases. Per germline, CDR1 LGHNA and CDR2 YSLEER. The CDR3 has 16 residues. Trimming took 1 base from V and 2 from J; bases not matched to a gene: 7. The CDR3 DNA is TGCGCCAGCAGCCAAGCTCCGGGACAGGCGACCTACGAGCAGTACTTC. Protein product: CASSQAPGQATYEQYF.

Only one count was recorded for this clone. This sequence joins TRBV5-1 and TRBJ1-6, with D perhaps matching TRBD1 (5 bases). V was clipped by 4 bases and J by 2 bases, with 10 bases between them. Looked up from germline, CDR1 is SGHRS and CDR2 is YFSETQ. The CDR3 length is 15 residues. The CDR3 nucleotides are TGCGCCAGCAGCAGGCAGGGCACCTATAATTCACCCCTCCACTTT. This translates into CASSRQGTYNSPLHF.

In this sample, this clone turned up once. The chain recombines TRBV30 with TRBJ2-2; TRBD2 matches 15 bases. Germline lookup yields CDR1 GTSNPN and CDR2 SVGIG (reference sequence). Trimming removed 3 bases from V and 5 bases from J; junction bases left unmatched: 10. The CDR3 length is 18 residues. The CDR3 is CAWSSGLAGGLRTGELFF. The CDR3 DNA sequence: TGTGCCTGGAGCTCTGGACTAGCGGGGGGGCTTCGAACCGGGGAGCTGTTTTTT.